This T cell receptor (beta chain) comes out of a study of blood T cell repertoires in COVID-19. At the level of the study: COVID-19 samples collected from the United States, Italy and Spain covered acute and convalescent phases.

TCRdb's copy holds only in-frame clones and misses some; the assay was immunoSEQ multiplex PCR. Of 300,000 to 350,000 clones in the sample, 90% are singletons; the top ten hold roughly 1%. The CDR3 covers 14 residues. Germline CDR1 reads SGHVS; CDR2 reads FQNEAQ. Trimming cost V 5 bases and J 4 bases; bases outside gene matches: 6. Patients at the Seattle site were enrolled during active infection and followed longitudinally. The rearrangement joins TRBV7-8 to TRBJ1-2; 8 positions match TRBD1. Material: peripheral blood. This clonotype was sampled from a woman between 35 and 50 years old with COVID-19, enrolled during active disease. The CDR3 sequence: CASSRGQGGYGYTF. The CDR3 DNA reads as TGTGCCAGCAGCCGAGGACAGGGAGGCTATGGCTACACCTTC.